This T cell receptor beta chain was profiled in a study of cytomegalovirus exposure and HLA in healthy donors (dated by TCRdb to the late 2010s). Background for the entire study: According to an earlier analysis of 587 of the donors, some 180 million T cells yielded 120 million or so unique TCR beta sequences and approximately 300 Gb of sequence data. Donor age, sex, ethnicity and CMV serostatus were compiled together with the repertoire data. The study aimed to test whether signatures of past pathogen exposure could be identified by cataloging public T cell receptors. Roughly 300 gigabases of sequencing data and 75 million to 85 million unique TCR sequences made up an early release that covered approximately 700 HLA-typed donors. Typing coverage varied by locus: roughly 629-630 donors for A, B, C, DRB1 and DQB1; roughly 500 for DQA1; more than 600 for DPA1; more than 450 for DPB1. Because of strong linkage in the cohort, a few DR-DQ haplotypes were treated as single units for association and clustering. In an earlier analysis of a few hundred of the donors, high-throughput TCR beta sequencing was used to judge whether each TCR beta V gene segment behaved as functional or pseudogenic. A later genetic analysis took genome-wide SNP genotypes for about 65% of the roughly 670 donors and used that subset as a discovery cohort. High-throughput TCR immunosequencing, statistical association of individual TCRs with disease status, and machine learning were combined to predict cytomegalovirus infection status. On average, 235,054 unique TCR beta nucleotide sequences were sequenced per donor among 398 genotyped donors of the cohort, with roughly 20% of those sequences being non-productive. Rather than using new phenotypic data, the later analysis identified candidate immune exposures from TCR beta sequences and from how often those sequences occurred across donors. Of the roughly 400 genotyped donors, 81% were placed in the genetic ancestry cluster associated with self-reported Caucasian donors. The study used immunosequencing to profile the T cell repertoires of around 600 subjects and linked those repertoires to cytomegalovirus serostatus. To study patterns of TCR occurrence, a later analysis re-analyzed previously published TCR beta repertoires from several hundred donors and added high-resolution HLA genotyping. Both class I and class II loci were covered by HLA typing, at four-digit resolution. A separate validation cohort of roughly 110 different subjects was used in addition to the approximately 640-subject first cohort. Every discovery cohort repertoire had been produced on one sequencing platform.

Library construction relied on the immunoSEQ multiplex PCR assay. A mixture of 60 forward primers for TCR Vbeta segments and 13 reverse primers for TCR Jbeta segments was used in the multiplex PCR. Amplification of the CDR3 region of rearranged TCR beta genes was performed with a multiplex PCR assay on genomic DNA. Amplified TCR beta libraries were sequenced as 87-base-pair reads on the Illumina HiSeq System. In the original analysis: A later analysis counted about 80 million unique TCR beta chains across the 600 to 850 repertoires, and roughly 10 million of these chains were shared by at least two donors. Raw reads were error-corrected and collapsed into unique sequences with a nearest-neighbor algorithm that merged closely related sequences to remove PCR and sequencing errors. To assign V, D and J gene segments, CDR3 sequences were aligned to IMGT reference sequences. For a sequence to be retained, a match of at least six nucleotides to both a V gene segment and a J gene segment was required. Rearrangements were called productive when the CDR3 lacked stop codons and stayed in frame with V and J; all others were non-productive. Following IMGT convention, CDR3 was defined as the stretch from the second conserved V-encoded cysteine to the conserved J-encoded phenylalanine. The earlier analysis of about 610 of the donors excluded any sequence lacking an unambiguous match to a single V gene segment. In an earlier analysis of around 600 of the donors, V segments were called functional above 56.7% productive rearrangements and were called segregating when the between-donor standard deviation exceeded 5%. A statistical classification framework was developed to diagnose cytomegalovirus status using the catalog of TCR beta chain sequences. V and J gene assignment, in a later analysis, came from comparing TCR nucleotide sequences with IMGT/GENE-DB human TR gene sequences. Using the TCRdist pipeline, a later analysis assigned CDR3 sequences along with most-parsimonious VDJ recombination scenarios. In a later analysis, every TCR beta chain was defined by the combination of its CDR3 amino acid sequence and its V-gene family, and reads without a unique V-gene family were dropped. To address suspected cross-contamination and a sequencing artifact, a later analysis removed roughly 640 highly shared, low-generation-probability nucleotide sequences. In a later analysis, a clonal expansion index was calculated for each public chain from normalized within-repertoire ranks of inferred template counts. Generation probabilities in a later analysis came from a VDJ recombination model fitted to out-of-frame rearrangements, and those results were checked against IGoR. In a later analysis, hypergeometric tests were used to score TCR-TCR, TCR-HLA and TCR-CMV co-occurrence, with a repertoire-size bias correction applied to TCR pairs. False discovery rates were estimated in a later analysis by permuting HLA or CMV assignments 20 times. A later analysis grouped co-occurring TCRs with DBSCAN, adding TCRdist sequence similarity when clustering within HLA-allele-positive subsets. Repertoires with fewer than 30,000 or more than 120,000 public chains were left out of co-occurrence clustering, as were four to six repertoires with anomalous nucleotide sharing. TCRdb took over this immuneACCESS table, retaining in-frame rearrangements with V and J assigned. Such tables are incomplete; in checked studies, under half of the missing clones stem from an unresolved V gene, and the remainder is unexplained. That table gives V, J and clone size, and the DNA gave D and trimming. This specimen's table enumerates fewer than 200,000 clones. The ten largest clones capture roughly 1.3% of the sample.

Overall results and qualifications from the work: V-gene and J-gene trimming of TCR beta chains was associated with a missense DCLRE1C variant in a later genetic analysis, and the association was replicated in an independent cohort. Linkage disequilibrium might explain the correlated functional status among segregating V segments, but an unknown experimental factor could not be excluded. While some public TCRs were present in many individuals, most TCR sequences turned up only very rarely across donors. According to a later analysis, TCR association rates differed among HLA loci, with DRB1 alleles showing the most associated TCRs and HLA-C alleles showing the fewest. This cohort had only TCR beta chains sequenced, and the lack of alpha or paired-chain data limited which features could be detected. When HLA alleles, especially DR and DQ, strongly co-occurred, attributing TCR associations to individual alleles was difficult. Specific HLA alleles were associated with 15,000 to 20,000 TCR beta sequences at a false discovery rate of 0.05 in a later analysis. Compared with the approximately 700-donor mean, donors in an Asian-associated ancestry cluster had fewer N-insertions in productive TCRs, according to a later genetic analysis. A group of highly shared sequence variants was considered likely to be a technical artifact of the sequencing pipeline. A further reported finding was that TCR beta sequences accurately predicted the HLA-A and HLA-B alleles for most subjects in the first cohort. An earlier analysis of approximately 540 of the donors showed that most TCR beta V segments appeared in productive rearrangements either about 87% or about 30% of the time, which broadly matched IMGT annotations. Three of the identified cytomegalovirus-associated TCR beta chains were confirmed in vitro to be specific for cytomegalovirus antigens. The earlier analysis of around 600 of the donors excluded approximately 17 rarely observed V segments, including chromosome 9 orphons, because counts were too low. According to a later analysis, most CMV-associated TCR beta chains appeared to be HLA-restricted, and the HLA associations seemed to be driven largely by CMV exposure. The authors suggested that the approach could potentially be extended to other disease states and immunological phenotypes. Compared with equally common non-associated chains, HLA-associated TCR beta chains in a later analysis were more clonally expanded and had lower generation probabilities. Because some donors lacked HLA typing at each locus, the association tests relied only on the typed subset. For the cohort, immune exposure information was limited to CMV serostatus. The study gave a list of about 150 TCR beta chains associated with cytomegalovirus. In both the original and validation cohorts, the classifier was reported to diagnose cytomegalovirus status with high specificity and sensitivity. The presence/absence analyses assumed that sequencing depth was roughly uniform across donors, and that assumption may not be true. Several of the top co-occurrence clusters appeared to be linked to parvovirus B19, influenza, CMV and Epstein-Barr virus, according to a later analysis. The 87-base-pair reads could not distinguish some IMGT-functional V segments, including TRBV6-2 and TRBV6-3, so those segments were excluded.

The cohort comprised some 700 healthy bone marrow donors. At the time of sampling, every cohort member was nominally healthy, though immune exposures that went unrecorded were likely present. The donor tested CMV seronegative, placing the donor among the 352 seronegative members of the cohort. A peripheral blood sample was provided by each donor, and peripheral blood mononuclear cells were used for TCR beta sequencing. Genomic DNA was extracted from the blood cell samples with the Qiagen DNeasy Blood Extraction Kit. Reading from cysteine to phenylalanine, the CDR3 counts 15 amino acids. Only the CDR3 DNA stays, 45 bases, in frame from base 1. CDR1 and CDR2, per the germline V gene, are LGHNA and YNFKEQ. Relative to germline, V is 0 bases shorter and J is 9 bases shorter, with 15 bases between their ends. Turning to this clone: Its antigen target is currently unknown.

The sequencing input was PBMCs. The sequence is built from TRBV4-2 and TRBJ1-5; a tentative D call is TRBD1 (5 bases match). The TCR comes from a woman aged 60 to 75 in good health and CMV-seronegative. In nucleotides, the sequence is TGTGCCAGCAGCCAAGATGGGACCGGGAGAGGGCCCCAGCATTTT. Translated, this gives CASSQDGTGRGPQHF.